A selection of T cell receptor beta chains follows, all from one sample in a study of blood T cell repertoires in COVID-19. The repertoire was sequenced with immunoSEQ multiplex PCR; TCRdb's copy has only in-frame clones and lacks some. The sample records about 200,000 clones, over 70% being singletons. Material: peripheral blood. These receptors were obtained from a woman aged 70-85 years with acute or convalescent COVID-19. Both conserved end residues are trimmed from each CDR3. D genes are given only for firm matches.

D: NA; V: TRBV5-4; J: TRBJ1-1; CDR3: ASSLGGLEGVRAEAF
D: TRBD2; V: TRBV6-5; J: TRBJ2-1; CDR3: ASSFGLASNEQF
D: NA; V: TRBV25-1; J: TRBJ1-1; CDR3: ASSGLTEAF
D: NA; V: TRBV6-5; J: TRBJ2-2; CDR3: ASARGTGELF
D: NA; V: TRBV6-5; J: TRBJ2-2; CDR3: ANPDAGNTGELF
D: NA; V: TRBV27; J: TRBJ1-1; CDR3: ASSLSQMNTEAF
D: NA; V: TRBV18; J: TRBJ1-1; CDR3: ASSSSSGTEAF
D: NA; V: TRBV6-4; J: TRBJ2-1; CDR3: ASSDSPTAFSYNEQF
D: TRBD2; V: TRBV18; J: TRBJ2-5; CDR3: ASSRLASFETQY
D: NA; V: TRBV12-3/TRBV12-4; J: TRBJ2-5; CDR3: ASMNIQETQY
D: TRBD2; V: TRBV5-6; J: TRBJ2-7; CDR3: ASSSLTSGSFEQY
D: TRBD1; V: TRBV19; J: TRBJ1-4; CDR3: ASLDREEEKLF
D: NA; V: TRBV19; J: TRBJ2-1; CDR3: ASSAQGRSYNEQF
D: NA; V: TRBV2; J: TRBJ2-3; CDR3: ASSSAPQGTQY
D: TRBD2; V: TRBV28; J: TRBJ2-5; CDR3: ASSFVAGGRETQY
D: NA; V: TRBV3-1/TRBV3-2; J: TRBJ2-6; CDR3: ASSQDRFGQYSGANVLT
D: TRBD1; V: TRBV10-3; J: TRBJ2-7; CDR3: AISEPGQGLGHEQY
D: TRBD1; V: TRBV28; J: TRBJ2-2; CDR3: ASTRNAGTGVLPGELF
D: NA; V: TRBV27; J: TRBJ2-1; CDR3: ASRLAGITHEQF
D: NA; V: TRBV29-1; J: TRBJ1-2; CDR3: SVWGGGYGYT
D: NA; V: TRBV7-6; J: TRBJ2-1; CDR3: ASSLDGARGYNEQF
D: TRBD2; V: TRBV29-1; J: TRBJ2-1; CDR3: SVESGRGDNEQF
D: NA; V: TRBV6-5; J: TRBJ2-3; CDR3: ASSYSAGTPDTQY
D: TRBD2; V: TRBV11-2; J: TRBJ2-3; CDR3: ASSPLGRAVHTQY
D: NA; V: TRBV2; J: TRBJ2-7; CDR3: ATQKGPDKGYEQY
D: NA; V: TRBV11-1; J: TRBJ2-1; CDR3: ASSSNGNTRGQF
D: NA; V: TRBV27; J: TRBJ1-1; CDR3: ASSWRLNTEAF
D: TRBD2; V: TRBV5-4; J: TRBJ2-7; CDR3: ASSFGGTSSYEQY
D: NA; V: TRBV21-1; J: TRBJ1-1; CDR3: ASSSNFSTGGERTEAF
D: NA; V: TRBV15; J: TRBJ1-1; CDR3: ATSRDQGTEAF
D: TRBD1; V: TRBV18; J: TRBJ1-4; CDR3: ASSPPGQPNEKLF
D: NA; V: TRBV19; J: TRBJ2-5; CDR3: ASRSGDPQETQY
D: TRBD2; V: TRBV7-6; J: TRBJ2-7; CDR3: ASSSLAGVEY
D: TRBD2; V: TRBV7-8; J: TRBJ2-1; CDR3: ASSLLPSGRGEQF
D: NA; V: TRBV5-1; J: TRBJ1-6; CDR3: ASSLRTTSYNSPLH
D: NA; V: TRBV30; J: TRBJ1-6; CDR3: AWTLARGNSPLH
D: TRBD2; V: TRBV9; J: TRBJ2-3; CDR3: ASSVGGTSVFVPDTQY
D: TRBD2; V: TRBV5-4; J: TRBJ2-1; CDR3: ASSLGVSGDFYNEQF
D: TRBD2; V: TRBV19; J: TRBJ2-1; CDR3: ASSTGLANEQF
D: TRBD2; V: TRBV3-1/TRBV3-2; J: TRBJ2-1; CDR3: ASSQGLAVNEQF
D: TRBD1; V: TRBV5-1; J: TRBJ1-1; CDR3: ASSSEPGQGDLRTEAF
D: TRBD1; V: TRBV2; J: TRBJ1-1; CDR3: ASSERTGNTEAF
D: NA; V: TRBV19; J: TRBJ1-5; CDR3: ASSIPGNQPQH
D: NA; V: TRBV7-2; J: TRBJ2-1; CDR3: ASSTTSSSYNEQF
D: NA; V: TRBV3-1/TRBV3-2; J: TRBJ1-4; CDR3: ASSHTSNEKLF
D: NA; V: TRBV19; J: TRBJ2-1; CDR3: ASSPRGGEQF
D: TRBD2; V: TRBV2; J: TRBJ2-3; CDR3: ASDGGGRGTDTQY
D: TRBD1; V: TRBV7-6; J: TRBJ1-1; CDR3: ASSPGQGDTEAF
D: NA; V: TRBV6-2/TRBV6-3; J: TRBJ1-5; CDR3: ASSSTRDSNQPQH
D: NA; V: TRBV10-3; J: TRBJ1-1; CDR3: AITDTLNTEAF
D: NA; V: TRBV7-2; J: TRBJ2-1; CDR3: ASSLISVNEQF
D: NA; V: TRBV19; J: TRBJ2-1; CDR3: ASSIGGVAYNEQF
D: NA; V: TRBV6-4; J: TRBJ2-1; CDR3: ASSDEGGGNEQF
D: TRBD1; V: TRBV7-9; J: TRBJ2-5; CDR3: ASSSRTGLEETQY
D: TRBD1; V: TRBV29-1; J: TRBJ2-7; CDR3: SVGTGGLQQY
D: TRBD2; V: TRBV2; J: TRBJ2-3; CDR3: ASSPGTSGRRGVTDTQY
D: NA; V: TRBV19; J: TRBJ1-6; CDR3: ASSIFLSSYNSPLH
D: NA; V: TRBV2; J: TRBJ2-5; CDR3: ASRVSARGGAETQY
D: NA; V: TRBV18; J: TRBJ2-5; CDR3: ASSPLTGRETQY
D: NA; V: TRBV10-1; J: TRBJ2-1; CDR3: ASSAAGVNEQF